Listed below are T cell receptor beta chains from one sample, sequenced in a study of T cell repertoires in cytomegalovirus infection. TCRdb called the reads again in MiXCR, with one record for every CDR3 protein. Of approximately 730,000 distinct CDR3 sequences detected, around 30% appear once; the ten largest clones hold 18%. These TCRs' antigens remain unknown. The sample here was cultured PBMCs, taken from culture after CMV antigen stimulation. The receptors come from a human donor in good health (CMV status not recorded). Some clones in this sample may be carry-over from other donors' samples. The CDR3 runs from the conserved cysteine through the conserved F or W. Fields, in order: V gene, J gene, D gene, clone size, CDR3 DNA, CDR3 protein. The D gene is left open where the match is weak. Rows give clone size only sometimes, using once, few, many, or a class for an expanded clone.

>TRBV4-1|TRBJ2-3|-|many
TGCGCCAGCAGCCAAGGCCAGAGGACAGATACGCAGTATTTT
CASSQGQRTDTQYF
>TRBV7-2|TRBJ2-1|TRBD2|-
TGTGTCAGCAGCTTAGTGACTAGCTCCAATGAGCAGTTCTTC
CVSSLVTSSNEQFF
>TRBV6-2/TRBV6-3|TRBJ2-1|TRBD2|once
TGTGCCAGCAGGGGACTAGCGGGAGTGACGGATGAGCAGTTCTTC
CASRGLAGVTDEQFF
>TRBV29-1|TRBJ2-2|-|many
TGCAGCGTTGAATTGACTAACACCGGGGAGCTGTTTTTT
CSVELTNTGELFF
>TRBV2|TRBJ1-2|-|-
TGTGCCAGCAGTTCCACCGGGGCCTTTTATGGCTACACCTTC
CASSSTGAFYGYTF
>TRBV2|TRBJ2-7|TRBD1|few
TGTGCCAGCAGTGAAGTCCCGGACAGGGGATCGAACGAGCAGTACTTC
CASSEVPDRGSNEQYF
>TRBV6-8|TRBJ2-1|-|-
TGTGCCAGCCCGGAGCGGATACCAGACCCCCAGGTGGATGAGCAGTTCTTC
CASPERIPDPQVDEQFF
>TRBV7-2|TRBJ2-5|-|-
TGTGCCAGCAGCTTAAATTGGGGGCGGGAGACCCAGTACTTC
CASSLNWGRETQYF
>TRBV12-3/TRBV12-4|TRBJ2-3|TRBD2|-
TGTGCCAGCAGTAAGACTAGCTTCCCAGATACGCAGTATTTT
CASSKTSFPDTQYF
>TRBV19|TRBJ1-5|-|few
TGTGCCAGTAGTATTTTTGGCCAGCCCCAGCATTTT
CASSIFGQPQHF
>TRBV30|TRBJ2-3|-|-
TGTGCCTGGACCCCTTGGGGAAGCACAGATACGCAGTATTTT
CAWTPWGSTDTQYF
>TRBV7-2|TRBJ2-5|TRBD2|few
TGTGCCAGCAGACCCGGGACTAGTGGGGAGACCCAGTACTTC
CASRPGTSGETQYF
>TRBV7-6|TRBJ2-1|TRBD2|-
TGTGCCAGCAGCTCCAAGGCTAGCGGGAGAAGCAATGAGCAGTTCTTC
CASSSKASGRSNEQFF
>TRBV18|TRBJ2-1|-|-
TGTGCCAGCTCACCGAGCCCGCTACCATACAATGAGCAGTTCTTC
CASSPSPLPYNEQFF
>TRBV7-8|TRBJ2-4|TRBD1|many
TGTGCCAGCAGCTTAGTTCCAGACAGGGGGAAAAACATTCAGTACTTC
CASSLVPDRGKNIQYF
>TRBV6-2/TRBV6-3|TRBJ2-7|-|few
TGTGCCAGCAGTTACCTCGGGACAACGTACGAGCAGTACTTC
CASSYLGTTYEQYF
>TRBV4-1|TRBJ2-3|-|few
TGCGCCAGCAGCGCTCAGGGGAGTATGGATACGCAGTATTTT
CASSAQGSMDTQYF
>TRBV5-8|TRBJ2-2|-|-
TGTGCCAGCAGCTTGACGGCCACCGGGGAGCTGTTTTTT
CASSLTATGELFF
>TRBV12-3/TRBV12-4|TRBJ1-2|-|-
TGTGCCAGCAGTTCCCACCGGGAGGGATATGGCTACACCTTC
CASSSHREGYGYTF
>TRBV7-9|TRBJ2-1|-|few
TGTGCCAGCAGCCAAAGGGGGGTTCGGAGGTCCTACAATGAGCAGTTCTTC
CASSQRGVRRSYNEQFF
>TRBV20-1|TRBJ1-1|-|-
TGCAGTGCTGGCGGGGCAGTGAACACTGAAGCTTTCTTT
CSAGGAVNTEAFF
>TRBV7-9|TRBJ2-5|TRBD1|few
TGTGCCAGCAGCTTGGCCAGGGGGTACCAAGAGACCCAGTACTTC
CASSLARGYQETQYF
>TRBV19|TRBJ1-4|-|few
TGTGCCAGTAGTAAACTGCTCTGGACTGAACCTAATGAAAAACTGTTTTTT
CASSKLLWTEPNEKLFF
>TRBV6-6|TRBJ2-1|-|-
TGTGCCAGCAGAAAGGACATCATCAATGAGCAGTTCTTC
CASRKDIINEQFF
>TRBV27|TRBJ2-2|TRBD2|-
TGTGCCAGCAGTTCACTAGCGGTGACGACCGGGGAGCTGTTTTTT
CASSSLAVTTGELFF
>TRBV18|TRBJ2-7|-|-
TGTGCCAGCTCACCCCAAGGCGCCGGGGGTCCCTACGAGCAGTACTTC
CASSPQGAGGPYEQYF
>TRBV9|TRBJ2-3|TRBD2|-
TGTGCCAGCAGCGTAGGTCCTAGCGGGAGTACAGATACGCAGTATTTT
CASSVGPSGSTDTQYF
>TRBV28|TRBJ2-1|TRBD2|few
TGTGCCAGCATTGACTCCGGGACTAGCGGGGGGGCAATCCATGAGCAGTTCTTC
CASIDSGTSGGAIHEQFF
>TRBV7-9|TRBJ2-1|-|few
TGTGCCAGCAGCTCGGGCCTCAATGAGCAGTTCTTC
CASSSGLNEQFF
>TRBV3-1|TRBJ1-1|TRBD1|-
TGTGCCAGCAGCGCTCGGGACAGAACGACGAACACTGAAGCTTTCTTT
CASSARDRTTNTEAFF
>TRBV2|TRBJ2-3|-|few
TGTGCCAGCAGTAGGGACTCTCGATTTACAGATACGCAGTATTTT
CASSRDSRFTDTQYF
>TRBV7-8|TRBJ2-5|-|many
TGTGCCAGCAGCCCCCTGGCGGGAACTGAGACCCAGTACTTC
CASSPLAGTETQYF
>TRBV28|TRBJ1-2|-|-
TGTGCCAGCAGTTTACAGCAGGCTAACTATGGCTACACCTTC
CASSLQQANYGYTF
>TRBV2|TRBJ2-5|-|-
TGTGCCAGCAAATTCGAGACCCAGTACTTC
CASKFETQYF
>TRBV19|TRBJ1-5|-|-
-
CASTSGPRPQHF
>TRBV12-3/TRBV12-4|TRBJ2-3|TRBD1|-
TGTGCCAGCAGTTTAATCTTAGGACAGGGAATCACAGATACGCAGTATTTT
CASSLILGQGITDTQYF
>TRBV7-9|TRBJ2-3|-|-
TGTGCCAGCAGCTTAGCGGGCCCTGTAGATACGCAGTATTTT
CASSLAGPVDTQYF
>TRBV12-3/TRBV12-4|TRBJ2-1|TRBD2|few
TGTGCCAGCAGTTTGCTCAGCGGGGGGAGTGAGCAGTTCTTC
CASSLLSGGSEQFF
>TRBV6-1|TRBJ2-4|TRBD1|-
TGTGCCAGCAGTGGCTCCTTAGGCAGGGGGCGAAGAACCAAAAACATTCAGTACTTC
CASSGSLGRGRRTKNIQYF
>TRBV12-5|TRBJ1-1|-|-
TGTGCTAGTGGGAGGGAGGCGAACACTGAAGCTTTCTTT
CASGREANTEAFF
>TRBV7-8|TRBJ2-5|TRBD2|many
TGTGCCAGCAGCTTGTTCGGGGGGGTCCAAGAGACCCAGTACTTC
CASSLFGGVQETQYF
>TRBV19|TRBJ1-1|-|-
TGTGCCAGTAGTATTACAGGGCGGGACACTGAAGCTTTCTTT
CASSITGRDTEAFF
>TRBV2|TRBJ1-1|-|-
TGTGCCAGCCGCGTTGAAAAGCCCGCTGAAGCTTTCTTT
CASRVEKPAEAFF
>TRBV7-9|TRBJ2-2|-|-
TGTGCCAGCAGCGCAAAAGCGACAGGGAACACCGGGGAGCTGTTTTTT
CASSAKATGNTGELFF
>TRBV7-4|TRBJ1-1|-|-
TGTGCCAGCAGCCGGGTGGGTTCCATGAACACTGAAGCTTTCTTT
CASSRVGSMNTEAFF